What follows are 29 T cell receptor beta chains derived from one specimen sequenced in a study of blood T cell repertoires in COVID-19. Sequencing used immunoSEQ multiplex PCR; TCRdb keeps in-frame clones, though not all of them. The sample includes 60,000 to 90,000 clones, 80% to 90% seen only once; the top ten take roughly a sixth. Sequencing input: peripheral blood. These receptors came from a human donor in a cohort sampled during active COVID-19.

The sample holds a few counts of this clone. The chain recombines TRBV6-5 with TRBJ2-6, with no clear D. The CDR3 consists of 13 residues. Germline values: CDR1 MNHEY, CDR2 SVGAGI. V lost 7 bases and J lost 0, with 4 bases in between. In nucleotides, the CDR3 is TGTGCCAGCAAAGCCTCTGGGGCCAACGTCCTGACTTTC. Residues: CASKASGANVLTF.

The rearrangement uses TRBV7-2 and TRBJ2-7; 10 nucleotides align to TRBD1. The trim removed 5 bases at V and 3 bases at J, leaving 4 bases unmatched. The CDR3 extends over 14 amino acids. The V gene's germline CDR1 is SGHTA and CDR2 FQGNSA. The CDR3 DNA reads TGTGCCAGCAGCCAATGGACAGGGGGCTACGAGCAGTACTTC. This sequence encodes CASSQWTGGYEQYF.

The rearrangement joins TRBV6-6 to TRBJ2-1; no clear D gene. This CDR3 has 14 amino acids. Looked up from germline, CDR1 is MNHNY and CDR2 is SVGAGI (reference sequence). V was shortened by 7 bases and J by 0 bases, with 10 bases between the two germline ends. CDR3: CASKSPSSYNEQFF. CDR3 nucleotide sequence: TGTGCCAGCAAATCCCCCAGCTCCTACAATGAGCAGTTCTTC.

On this clone itself: At one of its ends the junction is not consistent with the germline gene, which may arise from a read error. The J gene is TRBJ2-1, the V gene TRBV3-1 (or the pseudogene TRBV3-2); 8 bases fit TRBD1. CDR1 is LGHDT and CDR2 is YNNKEL in the germline V gene (reference sequence). CDR3 size: 17 residues. The CDR3 DNA sequence: TGTGCCAGCAGACAAGGACAGGGACTCCCTCTTTCCAATGAGCAGTTCTTC. It codes for CASRQGQGLPLSNEQFF.

The chain recombines TRBV2 with TRBJ1-2; D remains unclear. The length of the CDR3 is 13 residues. Germline V lookup: CDR1 SNHLY, CDR2 FYNNEI. V lost 4 bases and J lost 8, with 14 bases in between. CDR3 protein: CASSAWRVGGYTF. The CDR3 nucleotides are TGTGCCAGCAGTGCTTGGCGGGTGGGAGGCTACACCTTC.

The chain joins TRBV28 to TRBJ2-7; D possibly corresponds to TRBD2 (6 bases). V lost 2 bases, J lost 5 bases, and 19 bases lay in between. This CDR3 is 16 amino acids long. Germline CDR1 and CDR2: MDHEN and SYDVKM. Here the CDR3 reads CASSLAGGPRGNEQYF. The CDR3 DNA follows: TGTGCCAGCAGTTTAGCCGGAGGGCCAAGGGGAAACGAGCAGTACTTC.

This clone occurred a few times. This chain connects TRBV6-5 to TRBJ2-7; TRBD1 is a possible D gene (6 bases). There are 15 residues in the CDR3. Germline V lookup: CDR1 MNHEY, CDR2 SVGAGI. V was cut by 3 bases and J by 1 base, with 13 bases left in between. CDR3 residues: CASSYAGGGSYEQYF. CDR3 bases: TGTGCCAGCAGTTATGCTGGGGGCGGGTCCTACGAGCAGTACTTC.

The chain has TRBV19 and TRBJ1-5; TRBD1 matches at 7 bases. The CDR3 is made up of 16 amino acids. CDR1 is LNHDA and CDR2 is SQIVND in the germline V gene (reference sequence). Germline trimming cut 4 bases from V and 0 bases from J; bases unmatched to any gene: 6. CDR3 in amino acids: CASSKRTGASNQPQHF. CDR3 in DNA: TGTGCCAGTAGTAAGAGAACAGGGGCTAGCAATCAGCCCCAGCATTTT.

The chain joins TRBV25-1 to TRBJ2-7, with 8 bases identical to TRBD2. CDR3 length: 17 amino acids. Germline V gene data show CDR1 as MGHDK and CDR2 as SYGVNS. Unmatched junction bases numbered 9, after V lost 2 bases and J lost 0 bases. CDR3 in amino acids: CASSEGGKRETSYEQYF. The CDR3 bases are TGTGCCAGCAGTGAAGGGGGGAAGCGGGAGACCTCCTACGAGCAGTACTTC.

The V gene is TRBV2, the J gene TRBJ2-1; 8 nucleotides line up with TRBD1. The V gene's germline CDR1 is SNHLY and CDR2 FYNNEI. J gave up 12 bases and V 4 bases, and 8 bases lay outside the gene matches. The CDR3 is 13 residues long. The CDR3 DNA is TGTGCCAGCAGTGTTGGGCTACAGGGGGGGCAGTTCTTC. Translation: CASSVGLQGGQFF.

This chain connects TRBV19 to TRBJ2-5; 7 bases are shared with TRBD1. Germline-derived CDR1 and CDR2 are LNHDA and SQIVND (reference sequence). With 4 bases clipped from V and 0 bases from J, the junction kept 5 bases outside the gene matches. This CDR3 is built from 15 residues. The CDR3 here is CASSRTGAYQETQYF. CDR3 sequence (DNA): TGTGCCAGTAGTAGGACAGGAGCCTACCAAGAGACCCAGTACTTC.

The chain carries TRBV29-1 and TRBJ1-1, with D tentatively TRBD1 (6 bases). Germline assignment: CDR1 SQVTM and CDR2 ANQGSEA. V lost 2 bases and J lost 2, with 15 bases in between. CDR3 size: 15 residues. In DNA, the CDR3 is TGCAGCGTTGAATCACTGACAGGTTCCAACACTGAAGCTTTCTTT. Residues: CSVESLTGSNTEAFF.

This chain uses TRBV14 with TRBJ2-5, with TRBD1 matching 7 bases. Germline CDR1 and CDR2: SGHDN and FVKESK. CDR3 length: 13 amino acids. The V gene end was trimmed by 1 base and the J gene end by 5 bases; junction bases not matched to a gene: 1. CDR3 DNA sequence: TGTGCCAGCAGCCAAGGACAGGGCGAGACCCAGTACTTC. Translating it yields CASSQGQGETQYF.

The V gene is TRBV5-1, the J gene TRBJ2-5, with D hard to call. Germline V lookup: CDR1 SGHRS, CDR2 YFSETQ. The V end was cut by 1 base, the J end by 1 base, with 8 bases between. The CDR3 runs to 14 residues. The chain's CDR3 is CASSLIPGQETQYF. CDR3 in DNA: TGCGCCAGCAGCTTGATCCCCGGCCAAGAGACCCAGTACTTC. Together with reference TRBV5-1 and TRBJ2-5, the CDR3 gives the full variable domain: KAGVTQTPRYLIKTRGQQVTLSCSPISGHRSVSWYQQTPGQGLQFLFEYFSETQRNKGNFPGRFSGRQFSNSRSEMNVSTLELGDSALYLCASSLIPGQETQYFGPGTRLLVL.

In the case of this clone: Mismatch with germline at one junction end may stem from a read error. The DNA of the CDR3 is TGTGCCAGCAGCCCAGGGCACAGCCTTATGCCTATCTTC. Its protein is CASSPGHSLMPIF. The rearrangement uses TRBV11-3 and TRBJ2-7, with D possibly TRBD1 on 5 matching bases. The CDR3 has 13 amino acids. Germline lookup yields CDR1 SGHNT and CDR2 YENEEA. Together with reference TRBV11-3 and TRBJ2-7, the CDR3 gives the full variable domain: EAGVVQSPRYKIIEKKQPVAFWCNPISGHNTLYWYLQNLGQGPELLIRYENEEAVDDSQLPKDRFSAERLKGVDSTLKIQPAELGDSAVYLCASSPGHSLMPIFGPGTRLTVT.

The rearrangement links TRBV5-1 to TRBJ2-5, with a tentative D call TRBD2 (6 bases). The V gene's germline CDR1 is SGHRS and CDR2 YFSETQ. The CDR3 has 12 amino acids. Trimming left V 7 bases short and J 5 bases short, with 12 bases between. In DNA form, the CDR3 reads TGCGCCAGCTCTCCGGGGGAGGAGACCCAGTACTTC. Amino acid sequence: CASSPGEETQYF.

This clone was observed once. The chain carries TRBV24-1 and TRBJ1-2; 7 bases agree with TRBD1. Germline V lookup: CDR1 KGHDR, CDR2 SFDVKD. The CDR3 contains 16 residues. Losses at the gene ends were 4 bases for V and 7 bases for J; bases not matched to a gene: 14. CDR3 bases: TGTGCCACCAGTGACTTTAAAGGGGGCGCGATTTCTGGCTACACCTTC. It translates to CATSDFKGGAISGYTF.

V usage is TRBV7-8 and J usage is TRBJ2-7; possible D gene TRBD1, 6 bases. The CDR3 is 16 residues long. Between the trimmed V and J ends, which lost 1 base and 3 bases, there was a span of 16 bases. Germline assignment: CDR1 SGHVS and CDR2 FQNEAQ. The CDR3 here is CASSLGTGRGIYEQYF. The CDR3 bases are TGTGCCAGCAGCTTAGGTACAGGCAGGGGTATCTACGAGCAGTACTTC.

The genes are TRBV3-1 (or the pseudogene TRBV3-2) and TRBJ2-2; D perhaps matches TRBD2 (5 bases). This CDR3 has 14 residues. CDR1 is LGHDT, CDR2 YNNKEL, per germline (reference sequence). Trimming removed 1 base at V and 3 bases at J, with 6 bases between. In DNA form, the CDR3 reads TGTGCCAGCAGCCAAGGAGGGTACACCGGGGAGCTGTTTTTT. This encodes CASSQGGYTGELFF.

J is TRBJ1-2 and V is TRBV28; 7 positions match TRBD1. Germline V lookup: CDR1 MDHEN, CDR2 SYDVKM. CDR3 length: 16 residues. V shed 6 bases and J 3 bases; nucleotides not matched to a gene: 13. CDR3 loop: CASSLGVSGQDYGYTF. Written as DNA, the CDR3 is TGTGCCAGCAGCCTGGGGGTCAGCGGACAGGACTATGGCTACACCTTC.

V is TRBV30 and J is TRBJ1-5; 9 positions agree with TRBD1. The CDR3 is 13 residues long. V trimming: 5 bases; J trimming: 3 bases; junction bases outside the gene matches: 2. Germline CDR1 is GTSNPN and CDR2 is SVGIG (reference sequence). The CDR3 DNA follows: TGTGCCTGGGGACAGGGGAACAATCAGCCCCAGCATTTT. Translating it yields CAWGQGNNQPQHF.

The chain couples TRBV5-1 to TRBJ1-2, with TRBD1 matching over 12 bases. The CDR3 has 15 amino acids. Trimming took 4 bases from V and 7 from J; bases not matched to a gene: 8. Germline-derived CDR1 and CDR2 are SGHRS and YFSETQ. Here the CDR3 DNA reads TGCGCCAGCAGCCTTGGGGACAGGGGGCAGGGTGGCTACACCTTC. Protein product: CASSLGDRGQGGYTF.

This clone came up a few times. The rearrangement links TRBV29-1 to TRBJ1-3; D remains unclear. Trimming left V 6 bases short and J 0 bases short, with 6 bases between. CDR3 size: 12 residues. The germline V gene has CDR1 SQVTM and CDR2 ANQGSEA. The chain's CDR3 is CSVADSGNTIYF. DNA for the CDR3: TGCAGCGTCGCGGACTCTGGAAACACCATATATTTT.

V and J are TRBV19 and TRBJ2-3, with 8 nucleotides matching TRBD2. CDR1 and CDR2 from the germline V gene are LNHDA and SQIVND (reference sequence). The CDR3 contains 19 residues. The V segment lost 0 bases and the J segment 4 bases; nucleotides outside the gene matches: 15. The CDR3 region has the DNA TGTGCCAGTAGTATAGATCTCGCAGGACTAGCCCAATGGGCAGATACGCAGTATTTT. This codes for CASSIDLAGLAQWADTQYF. Using reference TRBV19 and TRBJ2-3 for the parts outside the CDR3, the full variable domain is DGGITQSPKYLFRKEGQNVTLSCEQNLNHDAMYWYRQDPGQGLRLIYYSQIVNDFQKGDIAEGYSVSREKKESFPLTVTSAQKNPTAFYLCASSIDLAGLAQWADTQYFGPGTRLTVL.

The V and J genes are TRBV19 and TRBJ2-3; 8 bases are a match to TRBD1. Per germline, CDR1 LNHDA and CDR2 SQIVND (reference sequence). The CDR3 extends over 15 amino acids. The trim removed 6 bases at V and 4 bases at J, leaving 9 bases unmatched. The CDR3 loop is CASSTTGGGADTQYF. The CDR3 DNA sequence: TGTGCCAGTAGCACAACAGGGGGAGGTGCAGATACGCAGTATTTT. The full variable domain, in which reference TRBV19 and TRBJ2-3 provide the parts outside the CDR3, is DGGITQSPKYLFRKEGQNVTLSCEQNLNHDAMYWYRQDPGQGLRLIYYSQIVNDFQKGDIAEGYSVSREKKESFPLTVTSAQKNPTAFYLCASSTTGGGADTQYFGPGTRLTVL.

The CDR3 loop is CASSSGTGGISEQFF. The CDR3 region has the DNA TGTGCCAGTAGTTCCGGGACAGGGGGGATAAGTGAGCAGTTCTTC. The chain is built from TRBV19 and TRBJ2-1, with 11 bases fitting TRBD1. V was clipped by 5 bases and J by 9 bases; unmatched bases: 9. CDR3 length equals 15 residues. CDR1 and CDR2 from the germline V gene are LNHDA and SQIVND (reference sequence).

The V call is TRBV4-2, the J call TRBJ2-5; D might be TRBD2 (5 bases). Between the trimmed V and J ends, which lost 1 base and 3 bases, there was a span of 9 bases. Germline CDR1 is LGHNA and CDR2 is YNFKEQ. The CDR3 has 14 amino acids. The CDR3 bases are TGTGCCAGCAGCCAAGGAGGGTCGAAAGAGACCCAGTACTTC. This codes for CASSQGGSKETQYF.

The V gene is TRBV5-1, the J gene TRBJ2-7; 11 nucleotides agree with TRBD2. With V trimmed by 6 bases and J by 2 bases, 4 bases remained unmatched. Germline CDR1 reads SGHRS; CDR2 reads YFSETQ. The CDR3 runs to 14 residues. DNA for the CDR3: TGCGCCAGCACCATAGCGGGAGGGCCCTACGAGCAGTACTTC. Protein product: CASTIAGGPYEQYF.

This clone was seen only once. The CDR3 DNA is TGTGCCAGCTCACGCGGACTAGCGGGGGACCATACGCAGTATTTT. Translating it yields CASSRGLAGDHTQYF. The genes are TRBV18 and TRBJ2-3; TRBD2 matches 13 bases. The CDR3 covers 15 residues. The V and J ends lost 4 bases and 7 bases, in that order; junction bases with no gene match: 5. From germline, CDR1 is KGHSH and CDR2 LQKENI.